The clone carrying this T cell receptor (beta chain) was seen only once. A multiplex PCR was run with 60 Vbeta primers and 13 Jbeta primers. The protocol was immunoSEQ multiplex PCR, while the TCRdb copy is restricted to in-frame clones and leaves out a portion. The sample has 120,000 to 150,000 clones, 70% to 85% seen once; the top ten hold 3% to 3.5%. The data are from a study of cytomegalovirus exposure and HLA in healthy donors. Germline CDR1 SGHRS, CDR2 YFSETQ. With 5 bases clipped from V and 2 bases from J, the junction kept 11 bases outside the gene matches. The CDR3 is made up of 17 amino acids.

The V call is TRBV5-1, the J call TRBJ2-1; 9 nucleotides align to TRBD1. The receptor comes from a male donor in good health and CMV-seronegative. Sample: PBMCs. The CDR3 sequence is CASSLWLGTGTYNEQFF. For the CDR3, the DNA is TGCGCCAGCAGTCTGTGGTTAGGGACAGGGACCTACAATGAGCAGTTCTTC.